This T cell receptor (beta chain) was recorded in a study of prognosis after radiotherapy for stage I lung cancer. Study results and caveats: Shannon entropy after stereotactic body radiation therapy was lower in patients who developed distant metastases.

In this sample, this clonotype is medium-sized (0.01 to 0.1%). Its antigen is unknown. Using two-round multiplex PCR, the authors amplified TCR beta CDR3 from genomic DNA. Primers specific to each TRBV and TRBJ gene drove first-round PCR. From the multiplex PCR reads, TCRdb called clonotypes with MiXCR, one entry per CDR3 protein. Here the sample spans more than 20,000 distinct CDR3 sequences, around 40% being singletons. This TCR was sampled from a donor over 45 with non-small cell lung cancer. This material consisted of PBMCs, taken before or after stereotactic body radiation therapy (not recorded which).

The DNA for the CDR3 is TGTGCCAGCAGTTACGGGCAGGGAGGCTATGGCTACACCTTC. As protein: CASSYGQGGYGYTF. The chain uses TRBV6-4 and TRBJ1-2; possible D gene TRBD1, 5 bases. This CDR3 contains 14 residues. Germline-derived CDR1 and CDR2 are MRHNA and SNTAGT. The ends were cut back, 5 bases at V and 4 bases at J, with 14 bases in the middle.